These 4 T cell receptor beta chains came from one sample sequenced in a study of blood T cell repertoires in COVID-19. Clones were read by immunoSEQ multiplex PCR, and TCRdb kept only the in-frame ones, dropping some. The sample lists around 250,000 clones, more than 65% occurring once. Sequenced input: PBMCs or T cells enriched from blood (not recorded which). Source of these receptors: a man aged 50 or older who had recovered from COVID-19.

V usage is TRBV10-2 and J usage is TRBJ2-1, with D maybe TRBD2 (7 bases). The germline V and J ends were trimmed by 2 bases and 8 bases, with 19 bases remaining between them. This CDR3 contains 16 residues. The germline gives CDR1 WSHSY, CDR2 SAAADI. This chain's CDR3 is CASSERLAGASHEQFF. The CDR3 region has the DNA TGCGCCAGCAGTGAGAGGTTGGCGGGGGCGTCCCATGAGCAGTTCTTC.

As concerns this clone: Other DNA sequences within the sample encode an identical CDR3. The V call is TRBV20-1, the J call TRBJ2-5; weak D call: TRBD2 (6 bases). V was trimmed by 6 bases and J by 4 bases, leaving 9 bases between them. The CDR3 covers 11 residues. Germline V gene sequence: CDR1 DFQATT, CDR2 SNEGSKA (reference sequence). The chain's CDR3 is CSARRGETQYF. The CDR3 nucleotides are TGCAGTGCCCGGCGGGGAGAGACCCAGTACTTC.

The CDR3 reads CASSPDSFYTEAFF. Written as DNA, the CDR3 is TGTGCCAGCTCACCGGACAGTTTTTACACTGAAGCTTTCTTT. This sequence joins TRBV18 and TRBJ1-1, with D maybe TRBD1 (6 bases). Per germline, CDR1 KGHSH and CDR2 LQKENI. The CDR3 is made up of 14 amino acids. Deletions cut 3 bases from V and 3 bases from J, with 11 bases between.

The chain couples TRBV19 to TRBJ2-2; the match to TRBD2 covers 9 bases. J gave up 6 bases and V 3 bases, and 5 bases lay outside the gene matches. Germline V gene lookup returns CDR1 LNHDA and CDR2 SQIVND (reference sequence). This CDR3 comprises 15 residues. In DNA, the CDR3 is TGTGCCAGTAGTATGCGGGGGGGCCGCGCCGGGGAGCTGTTTTTT. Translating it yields CASSMRGGRAGELFF.